The rows below give T cell receptor beta chains drawn from one sample of a study of Ad26.COV2.S vaccination and SARS-CoV-2 variants. Assay used: immunoSEQ multiplex PCR; TCRdb lists only in-frame clones, some missing. In the table there are about 390,000 clones, 80% to 95% of which are singletons. The source was peripheral blood, collected in a trial of Ad26.COV2.S vaccine versus placebo. These receptors all come from a person aged 18 to 59 who received the Ad26.COV2.S COVID-19 vaccine or a placebo. Both conserved end residues are trimmed from each CDR3.

V | CDR3
TRBV5-1 | ASSLEDSLNTEAF
TRBV19 | ASSYSGGGSYEQY
TRBV30 | ATGGASGNTIY
TRBV7-9 | ASGLAWGGYT
TRBV7-2 | ASSPSRGLQEQY
TRBV6-2/TRBV6-3 | ASSYSEGAHEQY
TRBV7-2 | ASSSLGGLAGGAQETQY
TRBV5-6 | ASSLDGLGVMNTEAF
TRBV27 | ASSFPPGTLSSYNEQF
TRBV30 | AWTGLSYNEQF
TRBV10-3 | AISESDRPPYEQY
TRBV5-1 | ASSPTGWTGELF
TRBV4-3 | ASSQGGQGGNEKLF
TRBV3-1/TRBV3-2 | ASSQAFGGGNTEAF
TRBV4-1 | ASSQESIFQRALGAF
TRBV15 | ATSRGTGWDYEQY
TRBV19 | ASSQLLRRDTEAF
TRBV5-6 | ASSLHPGSPYEQY
TRBV4-3 | ASSQYRGLTNEKLF
TRBV7-9 | ASSTGTYNEQF
TRBV30 | AWNVEGGASETQY
TRBV7-9 | ASSPLGGGYLSSYEQY
TRBV7-8 | ASSLETELYGYT
TRBV10-3 | AIRTGTFRNYGYT
TRBV4-3 | ASSQVYGDRSPYEQY
TRBV9 | ASSVEGTSIETQY
TRBV27 | ASSLSASGDGGEQF
TRBV7-9 | ASSSTLTGNYGYT
TRBV28 | ASSRTGGYTMGLMNTEAF
TRBV4-3 | ASSQGYQVWGLNSPLH
TRBV30 | AWSLGDSETYEQY
TRBV7-9 | ASSLLNTEAF
TRBV5-6 | ASSLGQSNSPLH
TRBV6-2/TRBV6-3 | ASSGRRGPDDQPQH
TRBV13 | ASSLDRRAYEQY
TRBV28 | AVRDRHSPLH
TRBV7-9 | ASSLAWTREEVTDTQY
TRBV24-1 | ATSGFGGGYGYT
TRBV4-1 | ASRDTSGRTTAYNEQF
TRBV19 | ASSTISSGNTIY
TRBV4-1 | ASSQPEGDDNSPLH